This T cell receptor beta chain was found in a study of control samples from healthy donors and cancer patients. The method was immunoSEQ multiplex PCR; TCRdb's version includes in-frame clones alone and lacks a portion of them. This sample carries about 110,000 clones, about nine tenths of them seen once, and the ten largest clones take 4.4%. The length of the CDR3 is 15 residues. Trimming took off 0 bases at V and 5 bases at J, with 8 bases between the two ends. Per the germline V gene, CDR1 is MNHEY and CDR2 is SVGAGI. Source material: blood. This TCR derives from a human donor in good health. The donor label of this sample is uncertain. This chain connects TRBV6-5 to TRBJ1-6; D unresolved. The DNA for the CDR3 is TGTGCCAGCAGTTACTCGGCACAGAATAATTCACCCCTCCACTTT. Translation: CASSYSAQNNSPLHF.